This T cell receptor beta chain was profiled in a study of blood T cell repertoires in COVID-19. Trimming shortened V by 3 bases and J by 10 bases, and 10 bases separated the two germline ends. Germline CDR1 is LNHDA and CDR2 is SQIVND (reference sequence). CDR3 length: 13 residues. This table comes from immunoSEQ multiplex PCR, and its TCRdb copy is limited to in-frame clones, with some not included. The sample lists over 200,000 clones, around 88% occurring once. This receptor was identified in a man at least 80 years old with acute or convalescent COVID-19. The source material was peripheral blood. The chain uses TRBV19 and TRBJ1-6; no firm D call. This CDR3 reads CASSMRFGSPLHF. As DNA, the CDR3 is TGTGCCAGTAGTATGAGGTTCGGGTCACCCCTCCACTTT.